This T cell receptor (beta chain) was found in a study of blood T cell repertoires in COVID-19. Overall study: The origin of the acute and convalescent COVID-19 samples was the United States, Italy and Spain. T cells, B-cell-depleted T cells, or PBMCs supplied cDNA or gDNA.

The CDR3 contains 11 residues. Original data processing: Estimation of nucleated cell counts was performed using reference gene primer amplification. Using immunoSEQ multiplex PCR, the repertoire was profiled, and TCRdb retains in-frame clones only, with some absent. Clone size and the V and J calls come from that table; the DNA yielded D and trimming. The sample consists of 180,000 or so clones, 70% to 90% of them appearing once. The sequence was obtained from a man in his sixties with acute or convalescent COVID-19. Sequenced material: peripheral blood. The rearrangement uses TRBV21-1 and TRBJ2-7; the table's TRBD1 call for D was not verified on the DNA. TRBV21-1 is a documented pseudogene. The CDR3 DNA sequence: TGTGCCAGCATCCACTCCTACGAGCAGTACTTC. Protein product: CASIHSYEQYF.